This T cell receptor beta chain was identified in a study of T cell responses to AZD1222 COVID-19 vaccine. The CDR3 extends over 14 amino acids. The germline V gene encodes CDR1 SGHDN and CDR2 FVKESK. V dropped 1 base and J dropped 2 bases, with 9 bases sitting between them. Details on this clone: Its target is unknown. The same CDR3 arises from other DNA sequences in this sample as well.

Study-wide points: The study identified only a handful of AZD1222 recipients as seropositive at baseline.

Produced via immunoSEQ multiplex PCR; TCRdb's table is partial and in-frame only. The sample contains 65,000 to 85,000 clones, roughly 88% of which appear only once. The TCR sequence derives from an adult who received the AZD1222 COVID-19 vaccine. V and J are TRBV14 and TRBJ2-7; D could derive from TRBD1 or TRBD2 (5 bases each). This specimen consisted of peripheral blood, obtained 28 days after the second AZD1222 dose. Written as DNA, the CDR3 is TGTGCCAGCAGCCAAGTAACGGGACCCTACGAGCAGTACTTC. This sequence encodes CASSQVTGPYEQYF. The whole variable domain, filled in from reference TRBV14 and TRBJ2-7, reads EAGVTQFPSHSVIEKGQTVTLRCDPISGHDNLYWYRRVMGKEIKFLLHFVKESKQDESGMPNNRFLAERTGGTYSTLKVQPAELEDSGVYFCASSQVTGPYEQYFGPGTRLTVT.